The rows below give T cell receptor beta chains drawn from one sample of a study of T cells in Graves' hyperthyroidism and ophthalmopathy. TCRdb used MiXCR to reprocess the multiplex PCR reads, holding one entry per CDR3 protein. This sample carries 600,000 to 800,000 distinct CDR3 sequences, 30% to 40% of them seen once, and the ten largest clones take less than 35%. The sequenced sample was blood. These receptors came from a woman between 40 and 50 years old with Graves' hyperthyroidism. CDR3s leave out the opening cysteine and the closing phenylalanine or tryptophan.

>TRBJ1-2|TRBV6-1|11
AGRDKEGYGYT
>TRBJ2-7|TRBV15|12
ATSREAGNYEQY
>TRBJ2-5|TRBV24-1|12
ATSEGSVPETQY
>TRBJ1-2|TRBV6-1|13
ASTSLYGGDYGYT
>TRBJ1-6|TRBV28|12
ASSLGLDNSPLH
>TRBJ2-6|TRBV6-6|19
ASSYPTIWVPRTSGANVLT
>TRBJ2-2|TRBV5-1|16
ASSLRQGARVNTGELF
>TRBJ1-2|TRBV7-2|16
ASSSSGPGGADNYGYT
>TRBJ2-2|TRBV7-8|13
ASSPPSANTGELF
>TRBJ1-1|TRBV7-9|12
ASSLAVANTEAF
>TRBJ1-1|TRBV10-3|12
ASSEGGFNTEAF
>TRBJ2-7|TRBV7-9|11
ASSLGVGVEQY
>TRBJ2-6|TRBV29-1|12
SAGQPGGANVLT
>TRBJ2-2|TRBV6-7|11
ASFTRAAGELF
>TRBJ1-6|TRBV30|11
ASCRDTGSPLH
>TRBJ1-3|TRBV10-3|13
AISGAPSSGNTIY
>TRBJ2-2|TRBV20-1|12
SVLGRSGTGELF
>TRBJ1-6|TRBV6-6|11
ASSDGQDSPLH
>TRBJ1-2|TRBV20-1|11
SARLQDLYGYT
>TRBJ2-2|TRBV7-9|14
ASSSGGRANTGELF
>TRBJ2-3|TRBV7-7|13
ASSEPSGSTDTQY
>TRBJ2-7|TRBV12-3/TRBV12-4|10
ASQGESYEQY
>TRBJ1-1|TRBV5-6|10
ASSWAKTEAF
>TRBJ2-7|TRBV10-3|14
AISDPTSGRRNEQY
>TRBJ2-7|TRBV10-2|12
ASSARLGSYEQY
>TRBJ1-1|TRBV10-2|12
ASSPPRVNTEAF
>TRBJ1-5|TRBV19|12
ASRETDRAIPQH
>TRBJ2-7|TRBV11-2|13
ASSHRDSLSYEQY
>TRBJ2-5|TRBV24-1|12
ATSDGTVQETQY
>TRBJ2-5|TRBV19|13
ASSGTSGAKETQY
>TRBJ2-3|TRBV24-1|11
ATSESPTDTQY
>TRBJ1-2|TRBV20-1|12
SASAGQGDYGYT
>TRBJ1-6|TRBV10-3|12
VISDGSYNSPLH
>TRBJ2-6|TRBV10-3|14
AISGQLSTGANVLT
>TRBJ1-1|TRBV7-9|12
ASSFPAGVTEAF
>TRBJ1-5|TRBV6-1|14
ASSRRRKRYNQPQH
>TRBJ1-3|TRBV2|11
ARGDKGGNTIY
>TRBJ2-7|TRBV24-1|11
ATSDTWGDEQY
>TRBJ2-6|TRBV10-3|12
AISESNGANVLT
>TRBJ1-1|TRBV24-1|14
ATSDGGQGAWSEAF
>TRBJ2-5|TRBV2|14
ASSEPDREGQETQY
>TRBJ2-2|TRBV7-8|15
ASSLLGGIGNTGELF